This T cell receptor (beta chain) was obtained from a study of Ad26.COV2.S vaccination and SARS-CoV-2 variants. Across the study: Intramuscularly, Ad26.COV2.S was given either once or twice, 56 days apart. Whole-study results and caveats: Reports say spike-specific CD8+ and CD4+ T cell responses covered substantial breadth after vaccination.

Treatment given: around 19 received Ad26.COV2.S at low or high dose, single or two shots; 5 received placebo; per-sample allocation not given. Vaccine and placebo recipients were sampled on day 63 after the first injection. The protocol was immunoSEQ multiplex PCR, while the TCRdb copy is restricted to in-frame clones and leaves out a portion. The sample includes 300,000 to 350,000 clones, about nine tenths of them seen just once. As for this clone: Its antigen remains unidentified.

Germline V gene sequence: CDR1 SGHRS, CDR2 YFSETQ. Unmatched junction bases numbered 2, after V lost 0 bases and J lost 4 bases. This CDR3 spans 14 amino acids. The source of this sequence is a person aged 18-60 years who received the Ad26.COV2.S COVID-19 vaccine or a placebo. This chain joins TRBV5-1 and TRBJ2-7, with 9 bases matching TRBD1. Sequenced here: peripheral blood, sampled in a trial of Ad26.COV2.S vaccine versus placebo. CDR3 nucleotides: TGCGCCAGCAGCTTGGGAGGACAGGGGTACGAGCAGTACTTC. This gives the protein CASSLGGQGYEQYF.